This T cell receptor (beta chain) was sequenced in a study of cytomegalovirus exposure and HLA in healthy donors. Findings and caveats of the study: High sensitivity and specificity were reportedly achieved when the classifier diagnosed cytomegalovirus status.

V was trimmed by 1 base and J by 9 bases, leaving 16 bases between them. Germline CDR1 GTSNPN, CDR2 SVGIG (reference sequence). This CDR3 has 14 residues. The PCR contained 60 Vbeta and 13 Jbeta primers. Sequencing used immunoSEQ multiplex PCR; TCRdb keeps in-frame clones, though not all of them. Here the sample spans 120,000 to 150,000 clones, 70% to 85% being singletons. To note about this clone: What it recognizes is unknown.

The sequencing input was PBMCs. V is TRBV30 and J is TRBJ2-1; D is perhaps TRBD1 (5 bases). The source of this sequence is a middle-aged man in good health and CMV-seropositive. CDR3 loop: CAWSGYQGGTEQFF. CDR3 sequence (DNA): TGTGCCTGGAGTGGCTACCAGGGCGGTACTGAGCAGTTCTTC.